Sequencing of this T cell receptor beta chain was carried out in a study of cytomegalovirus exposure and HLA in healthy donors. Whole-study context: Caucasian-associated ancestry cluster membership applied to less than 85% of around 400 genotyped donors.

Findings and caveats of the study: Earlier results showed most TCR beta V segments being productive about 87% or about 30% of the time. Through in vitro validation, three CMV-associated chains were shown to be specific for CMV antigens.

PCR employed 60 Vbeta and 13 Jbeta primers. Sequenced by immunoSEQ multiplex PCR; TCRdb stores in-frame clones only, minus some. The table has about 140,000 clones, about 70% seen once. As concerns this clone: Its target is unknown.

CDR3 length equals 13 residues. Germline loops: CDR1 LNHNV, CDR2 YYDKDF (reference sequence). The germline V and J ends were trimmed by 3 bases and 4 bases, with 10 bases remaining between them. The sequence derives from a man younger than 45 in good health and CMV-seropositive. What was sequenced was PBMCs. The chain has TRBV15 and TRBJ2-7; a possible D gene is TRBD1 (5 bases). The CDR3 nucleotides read TGTGCCACCAGCAGTCACACAGGTTACGAGCAGTACTTC. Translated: CATSSHTGYEQYF. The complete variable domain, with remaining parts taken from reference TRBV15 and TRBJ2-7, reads DAMVIQNPRYQVTQFGKPVTLSCSQTLNHNVMYWYQQKSSQAPKLLFHYYDKDFNNEADTPDNFQSRRPNTSFCFLDIRSPGLGDTAMYLCATSSHTGYEQYFGPGTRLTVT.